These 26 T cell receptor beta chains originate from one sample sequenced in a study of cytomegalovirus exposure and HLA in healthy donors. The repertoire was sequenced with immunoSEQ multiplex PCR; TCRdb's copy has only in-frame clones and lacks some. This sample yields about 150,000 clones, of which 65% to 90% are seen a single time; about a fifth belongs to the top ten. What was sequenced was PBMCs. The receptors stem from a young man in good health and CMV-seropositive.

The V call is TRBV2, the J call TRBJ2-5; tentatively, D is TRBD1 (7 bases). The V gene's germline CDR1 is SNHLY and CDR2 FYNNEI. V lost 4 bases, J lost 10 bases, and 22 bases lay in between. There are 15 residues in the CDR3. This CDR3 is CASSGPFSGGMNQYF. The CDR3 DNA is TGTGCCAGCAGTGGGCCCTTCTCAGGGGGGATGAACCAGTACTTC.

The chain recombines TRBV15 with TRBJ1-2; 9 bases match TRBD1. V was pared by 1 base and J by 5 bases, with 5 bases of the junction left unmatched. CDR3 length: 15 residues. CDR1 is LNHNV and CDR2 is YYDKDF in the germline V gene (reference sequence). The CDR3 DNA follows: TGTGCCACCAGCAGAGCCGAGGACAGGGGATATGGCTACACCTTC. This sequence encodes CATSRAEDRGYGYTF.

This clone has just one count. V usage is TRBV4-2 and J usage is TRBJ2-2; 9 bases match TRBD2. Germline assignment: CDR1 LGHNA and CDR2 YNFKEQ. This CDR3 has 16 residues. Losses at the gene ends were 0 bases for V and 2 bases for J; bases not matched to a gene: 1. CDR3 protein: CASSQETSGNTGELFF. The CDR3 DNA follows: TGTGCCAGCAGCCAAGAGACTAGCGGTAACACCGGGGAGCTGTTTTTT.

The rearrangement joins TRBV7-9 to TRBJ2-1, with TRBD1 matching 8 bases. Germline CDR1 is SEHNR and CDR2 is FQNEAQ (reference sequence). Trimming took 6 bases from V and 9 from J; bases not matched to a gene: 16. The CDR3 runs 16 residues. For the CDR3, the DNA is TGTGCCAGCAGGTTCGGGACAGGTCATCAATCTGGTGAGCAGTTCTTC. Residues: CASRFGTGHQSGEQFF.

This clone was observed a few times. The rearrangement uses TRBV5-4 and TRBJ2-7; 7 nucleotides line up with TRBD2. Germline CDR1 is SGHNT and CDR2 is YYREEE (reference sequence). The CDR3 has 12 amino acids. Trimming removed 0 bases from V and 7 bases from J; junction bases left unmatched: 1. The CDR3 sequence is CASSLGEGEQYF. In nucleotides, the CDR3 is TGTGCCAGCAGCTTGGGGGAGGGAGAGCAGTACTTC.

The chain uses TRBV6-1 and TRBJ2-3; maybe TRBD2 (7 bases). CDR3 length equals 15 residues. V gave up 10 bases and J gave up 5 bases, with 22 bases separating them. Germline V lookup: CDR1 MNHNS, CDR2 SASEGT. The chain's CDR3 is CAIRPGGARGDTQYF. The CDR3 DNA reads TGTGCCATCAGACCTGGGGGGGCAAGGGGAGATACGCAGTATTTT.

The V call is TRBV6-1, the J call TRBJ2-3, with 7 bases matching TRBD2. CDR3 size: 16 residues. With V trimmed by 4 bases and J by 4 bases, 11 bases remained unmatched. Germline V CDR1 and CDR2: MNHNS, SASEGT. This chain's CDR3 is CASSGRAGAGADTQYF. For the CDR3, the DNA is TGTGCCAGCAGTGGGCGCGCGGGAGCGGGCGCAGATACGCAGTATTTT.

The chain joins TRBV7-2 to TRBJ2-6; D is ambiguous. V shed 1 base and J shed 4 bases, with 11 bases lying between them. This CDR3 is 16 amino acids long. Germline V gene sequence: CDR1 SGHTA, CDR2 FQGNSA. The CDR3 region is CASSLVPGSGANVLTF. In DNA, the CDR3 is TGTGCCAGCAGCTTAGTCCCAGGCTCCGGGGCCAACGTCCTGACTTTC.

This clone was picked up a small number of times. The genes are TRBV2 and TRBJ1-6, with a tentative D call TRBD1 (5 bases). With 6 bases removed from V and 7 bases from J, the gap between germline ends came to 7 bases. The CDR3 has 12 residues. Germline V gene sequence: CDR1 SNHLY, CDR2 FYNNEI. CDR3 sequence reads: CASRPGNSPLHF. The DNA for the CDR3 is TGTGCCAGCAGGCCAGGGAATTCACCCCTCCACTTT.

This clone was picked up one time. This rearrangement joins TRBV7-2 to TRBJ2-1; D may be TRBD1 (6 bases). The germline V gene has CDR1 SGHTA and CDR2 FQGNSA. There are 14 residues in the CDR3. The germline V and J ends were trimmed by 4 bases and 7 bases, with 14 bases remaining between them. Written as DNA, the CDR3 is TGTGCCAGCAGCTCTGACCGAGGGGGAAATGAGCAGTTCTTC. It translates to CASSSDRGGNEQFF.

The gene calls are TRBV18 and TRBJ1-2; D gene unclear. The CDR3 spans 14 residues. From germline, CDR1 is KGHSH and CDR2 LQKENI. The germline V and J ends were trimmed by 3 bases and 0 bases, with 8 bases remaining between them. The CDR3 DNA is TGTGCCAGCTCACCTGGCGGAGCTAACTATGGCTACACCTTC. Translated, it gives CASSPGGANYGYTF.

The chain links TRBV6-5 to TRBJ2-7, with 8 positions matching TRBD1. This CDR3 region has 16 residues. The trim removed 3 bases at V and 5 bases at J, leaving 12 bases unmatched. Germline CDR1 and CDR2: MNHEY and SVGAGI. Here the CDR3 reads CASSYKSAGGFHEQYF. The CDR3 nucleotides are TGTGCCAGCAGTTATAAGTCGGCAGGGGGCTTCCACGAGCAGTACTTC.

The V gene is TRBV29-1, the J gene TRBJ2-5; D remains unclear. Germline-derived CDR1 and CDR2 are SQVTM and ANQGSEA. The V end was cut by 4 bases, the J end by 5 bases, with 11 bases between. There are 12 residues in the CDR3. CDR3 protein: CSVVGPLETQYF. The CDR3 nucleotides are TGCAGCGTTGTCGGTCCCCTCGAGACCCAGTACTTC.

The rearrangement joins TRBV5-1 to TRBJ2-1, with 9 positions matching TRBD2. Germline V gene data show CDR1 as SGHRS and CDR2 as YFSETQ. This CDR3 has 15 amino acids. The junction had 6 bases not matched to a gene; V was cut back by 0 bases and J by 8 bases. The CDR3 sequence is CASSLGSGRSYEQFF. The CDR3 DNA is TGCGCCAGCAGCTTGGGGAGCGGGAGGAGTTATGAGCAGTTCTTC.

This clone was detected only once. The chain has TRBV6-6 and TRBJ2-4; a weak D match, TRBD2 (5 bases). The V gene's germline CDR1 is MNHNY and CDR2 SVGAGI (reference sequence). The ends were cut back, 7 bases at V and 7 bases at J, with 17 bases in the middle. The length of the CDR3 is 14 residues. This CDR3 is CASTDLGRGNIQYF. The CDR3 nucleotides are TGTGCCAGCACCGACCTCGGACGAGGGAACATTCAGTACTTC.

The rearrangement links TRBV5-1 to TRBJ1-1, with TRBD1 matching over 7 bases. Germline V gene sequence: CDR1 SGHRS, CDR2 YFSETQ. The J segment lost 4 bases and the V segment lost 2 bases, leaving 8 bases of the junction unmatched. This CDR3 is built from 15 residues. This chain's CDR3 is CASSFLDRDGTEAFF. CDR3 DNA: TGCGCCAGCAGCTTCCTTGACAGGGACGGCACTGAAGCTTTCTTT.

The genes are TRBV27 and TRBJ2-5; D call uncertain. This CDR3 contains 14 residues. The germline gives CDR1 MNHEY, CDR2 SMNVEV (reference sequence). Trimming cost V 3 bases and J 3 bases, with 11 bases left between them. In DNA form, the CDR3 reads TGTGCCAGCAGTTTCCTGAGTAGCAAAGAGACCCAGTACTTC. Translation: CASSFLSSKETQYF.

The chain uses TRBV25-1 and TRBJ1-2; D gene unclear. CDR3 length: 13 residues. The V end lost 7 bases, the J end lost 6 bases, and 15 bases lay between the germline ends. Per germline, CDR1 MGHDK and CDR2 SYGVNS. Written as DNA, the CDR3 is TGTGCCAGCACCGACGGCTTGCGGGATGGCTACACCTTC. As protein: CASTDGLRDGYTF.

The chain carries TRBV13 and TRBJ2-3, with 8 positions matching TRBD2. CDR3 length: 17 amino acids. With V trimmed by 5 bases and J by 2 bases, 12 bases remained unmatched. From germline, CDR1 is PRHDT and CDR2 FYEKMQ (reference sequence). For the CDR3, the DNA is TGTGCCAGCAGCGCCCCGGGGGGCGGGGGGTTCACAGATACGCAGTATTTT. Amino acid sequence: CASSAPGGGGFTDTQYF. The whole variable domain, remainder taken from reference TRBV13 and TRBJ2-3, is AAGVIQSPRHLIKEKRETATLKCYPIPRHDTVYWYQQGPGQDPQFLISFYEKMQSDKGSIPDRFSAQQFSDYHSELNMSSLELGDSALYFCASSAPGGGGFTDTQYFGPGTRLTVL.

V usage is TRBV19 and J usage is TRBJ1-1; 10 bases line up with TRBD1. The CDR3 has 15 amino acids. J lost 11 bases, V lost 5 bases, and 14 bases had no gene match. Germline assignment: CDR1 LNHDA and CDR2 SQIVND (reference sequence). CDR3 loop: CASSPQGQGTGRAFF. In nucleotides, the CDR3 is TGTGCCAGTAGTCCCCAGGGACAGGGGACAGGGAGGGCTTTCTTT.

The chain links TRBV4-1 to TRBJ2-7, with TRBD2 identical over 7 bases. V lost 5 bases, J lost 0 bases, and 10 bases stayed unmatched. The CDR3 has 16 amino acids. Germline lookup yields CDR1 MGHRA and CDR2 YSYEKL. This chain's CDR3 is CASSYQGAGFSYEQYF. The CDR3 DNA reads TGCGCCAGCAGCTACCAAGGAGCGGGATTCTCCTACGAGCAGTACTTC.

The V and J genes are TRBV7-9 and TRBJ2-3; 8 bases fit TRBD1. The CDR3 has 13 residues. Germline values: CDR1 SEHNR, CDR2 FQNEAQ (reference sequence). V lost 11 bases to trimming and J lost 3 bases; unmatched junction nucleotides: 7. The CDR3 DNA sequence: TGTGCCTATCGGACAGGGAGTACAGATACGCAGTATTTT. Its translation is CAYRTGSTDTQYF.

CDR3 in DNA: TGTGCCAGCAGTGAAGTTGGGGGCAGCAATCAGCCCCAGCATTTT. It translates to CASSEVGGSNQPQHF. The chain employs TRBV6-1 and TRBJ1-5; D is perhaps TRBD1 (6 bases). The CDR3 runs to 15 residues. CDR1 MNHNS and CDR2 SASEGT come from the germline V gene. V lost 1 base to trimming and J lost 1 base, with 8 bases between them.

The gene calls are TRBV5-5 and TRBJ1-2, with TRBD1 matching over 7 bases. V trimming: 4 bases; J trimming: 4 bases; junction bases outside the gene matches: 7. Germline V gives CDR1 SGHKS, CDR2 YYEKEE (reference sequence). The CDR3 has 14 amino acids. The CDR3 region is CASSPTTGVYGYTF. The CDR3 bases are TGTGCCAGCAGCCCCACAACAGGGGTCTATGGCTACACCTTC.

The chain recombines TRBV14 with TRBJ2-7; TRBD1 matches at 9 bases. CDR1 SGHDN and CDR2 FVKESK come from the germline V gene. The trim removed 5 bases at V and 9 bases at J, leaving 11 bases unmatched. The CDR3 spans 14 residues. The CDR3 sequence: CASSWDREYATQYF. CDR3 DNA sequence: TGTGCCAGCAGCTGGGACAGGGAATACGCGACGCAGTACTTC.

The chain links TRBV28 to TRBJ1-4, with 7 bases matching TRBD1. The V gene's germline CDR1 is MDHEN and CDR2 SYDVKM. V lost 3 bases and J lost 6; bases outside the gene matches: 4. This CDR3 spans 14 amino acids. This CDR3 reads CASSFRRGYEKLFF. As DNA, the CDR3 is TGTGCCAGCAGTTTTCGCAGGGGGTATGAAAAACTGTTTTTT.